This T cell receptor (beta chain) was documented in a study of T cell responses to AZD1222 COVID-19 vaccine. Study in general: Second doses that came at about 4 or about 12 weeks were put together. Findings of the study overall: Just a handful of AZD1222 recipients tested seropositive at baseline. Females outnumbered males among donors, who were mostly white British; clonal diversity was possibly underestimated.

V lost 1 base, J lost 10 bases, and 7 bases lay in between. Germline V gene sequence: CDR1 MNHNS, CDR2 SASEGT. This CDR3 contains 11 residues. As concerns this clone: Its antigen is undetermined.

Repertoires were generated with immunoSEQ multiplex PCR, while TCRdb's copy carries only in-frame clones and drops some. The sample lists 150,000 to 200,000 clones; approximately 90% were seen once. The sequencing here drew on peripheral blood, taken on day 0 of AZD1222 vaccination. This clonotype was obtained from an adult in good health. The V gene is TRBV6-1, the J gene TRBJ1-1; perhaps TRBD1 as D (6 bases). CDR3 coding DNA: TGTGCCAGCAGTGAAGAAGGGGGAGCTTTCTTT. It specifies CASSEEGGAFF.